The clone carrying this T cell receptor beta chain was detected ten times or more. The antigen is undetermined. This sample was included in a study of early T cells in non-severe SARS-CoV-2 infection. The overall study: Sequencing was performed on bulk RNA from unsorted whole blood, leaving chains unpaired. Study findings and constraints: Private and CD4 specificities were missed by VDJdb matching, skewed to anti-spike CD8.

V was shortened by 1 base and J by 2 bases, with 15 bases between the two germline ends. CDR3 length: 16 residues. Germline V gene sequence: CDR1 MNHEY, CDR2 SVGAGI. TCRdb reprocessed the 5' RACE reads via MiXCR and lists one record per CDR3 protein. Counted here are about 60,000 distinct CDR3 sequences, about 12% occurring once; the ten biggest clones make up around 3.9%. The origin of this receptor is an adult who was a healthcare worker with PCR-confirmed SARS-CoV-2 infection or an uninfected control (not recorded which). The rearrangement uses TRBV6-5 and TRBJ2-7; D perhaps matches TRBD2 (6 bases). The sequencing input was whole blood. CDR3: CASSYLASGLAYEQYF. DNA of the CDR3: TGTGCCAGCAGTTACTTAGCGTCGGGACTCGCCTACGAGCAGTACTTC.